One and the same sample provided the 11 T cell receptor beta chains below, sequenced in a study of T cell responses to AZD1222 COVID-19 vaccine. Repertoires were generated with immunoSEQ multiplex PCR, while TCRdb's copy carries only in-frame clones and drops some. The sample lists approximately 170,000 clones; around 90% were seen once. The sample was peripheral blood, taken 28 days after the second AZD1222 dose. These receptors originate from an adult who received the AZD1222 COVID-19 vaccine.

This CDR3 is CASSPGTSSYGYTF. As DNA, the CDR3 is TGTGCCAGTAGTCCCGGGACTTCATCCTATGGCTACACCTTC. This chain connects TRBV19 to TRBJ1-2, with D tentatively TRBD1 (5 bases). The CDR3 runs to 14 residues. CDR1 and CDR2 (germline): LNHDA, SQIVND (reference sequence). Trimming pared 5 bases from V and 4 bases from J, leaving 14 bases between.

The J gene is TRBJ2-5, the V gene TRBV5-1; 9 nucleotides align to TRBD1. Germline V gene sequence: CDR1 SGHRS, CDR2 YFSETQ. After removal of 0 bases from V and 4 bases from J, the junction contained 7 bases not matched to a gene. The CDR3 totals 16 residues. In nucleotides, the CDR3 is TGCGCCAGCAGCTTGGCTTCCCGGGACAGGGCAGAGACCCAGTACTTC. It codes for CASSLASRDRAETQYF.

The rearrangement uses TRBV30 and TRBJ2-2; tentatively, D is TRBD1 or TRBD2 (5 bases each). Germline lookup yields CDR1 GTSNPN and CDR2 SVGIG (reference sequence). The CDR3 has 11 amino acids. In nucleotides, the CDR3 is TGTGCTCGGGTGGGGGCCGGGGAGCTGTTTTTT. It translates to CARVGAGELFF.

The genes are TRBV10-3 and TRBJ1-5, with 7 bases identical to TRBD1. The germline V gene has CDR1 ENHRY and CDR2 SYGVKD. V dropped 5 bases and J dropped 3; count of bases not matched to a gene: 4. This CDR3 is 14 amino acids long. CDR3 sequence (DNA): TGTGCCATCAGTCCAGGGGGTGTCAATCAGCCCCAGCATTTT. It yields the protein CAISPGGVNQPQHF.

The chain couples TRBV18 to TRBJ1-2; 7 bases fit TRBD1. In germline, CDR1 is KGHSH, CDR2 LQKENI. The CDR3 spans 16 residues. V trimming: 3 bases; J trimming: 8 bases; junction bases outside the gene matches: 15. CDR3 protein: CASSPLSSDRAGGYTF. The CDR3 region has the DNA TGTGCCAGCTCACCCCTCTCCTCTGACAGGGCTGGGGGCTACACCTTC.

This clone occurred a few times. The chain recombines TRBV7-2 with TRBJ1-5; no definite D call. The germline V and J ends were trimmed by 0 bases and 4 bases, with 7 bases remaining between them. Germline V gene sequence: CDR1 SGHTA, CDR2 FQGNSA. The CDR3 consists of 14 residues. The CDR3 coding sequence is TGTGCCAGCAGCTTAGCGGTGATAAATCAGCCCCAGCATTTT. Its translation is CASSLAVINQPQHF.

The rearrangement joins TRBV7-3 to TRBJ2-3; D assignment may be TRBD1 or TRBD2 (5 bases each). This CDR3 has 15 amino acids. V was clipped by 3 bases and J by 0 bases, with 10 bases between them. From germline, CDR1 is SGHTA and CDR2 FQGTGA. This chain's CDR3 is CASSFTGTSTDTQYF. CDR3 DNA sequence: TGTGCCAGCAGCTTTACCGGGACGAGCACAGATACGCAGTATTTT.

The genes are TRBV7-2 and TRBJ1-4, with no clear D. CDR3 length: 12 residues. Germline CDR1 is SGHTA and CDR2 is FQGNSA. Trimming left V 6 bases short and J 8 bases short, with 10 bases between. The CDR3 region is CASRRPAEKLFF. CDR3 bases: TGTGCCAGCAGACGACCAGCCGAAAAACTGTTTTTT.

J is TRBJ2-7 and V is TRBV6-5, with TRBD1 matching over 7 bases. The CDR3 length is 13 residues. V was clipped by 6 bases and J by 3 bases; unmatched bases: 5. CDR1 MNHEY and CDR2 SVGAGI come from the germline V gene. The CDR3 loop is CASRPTGYYEQYF. The CDR3 nucleotides are TGTGCCAGCAGACCGACAGGGTACTACGAGCAGTACTTC.

The rearrangement uses TRBV6-2 or TRBV6-3 and TRBJ1-5, with D hard to call. The CDR3 sequence is 15 residues long. Germline lookup yields CDR1 MNHEY and CDR2 SVGEGT. The V and J ends lost 2 bases and 0 bases respectively, with 8 bases between them. For the CDR3, the DNA is TGTGCCAGCAGTTACCTAGGAAATAGCAATCAGCCCCAGCATTTT. Protein: CASSYLGNSNQPQHF.

The V and J genes are TRBV14 and TRBJ1-4; 8 bases are shared with TRBD1. The V gene's germline CDR1 is SGHDN and CDR2 FVKESK. J was trimmed by 7 bases and V by 5 bases; bases with no gene match: 6. The CDR3 sequence is 14 residues long. CDR3 bases: TGTGCCAGCAGCTCGGACAGGGTGGGTGAAAAACTGTTTTTT. It codes for CASSSDRVGEKLFF.